This T cell receptor beta chain was identified during a study of T cells in Graves' hyperthyroidism and ophthalmopathy. Study conclusions and caveats: Model-based prediction identified ophthalmopathy a median 6.5 months prior to its onset.

Amplified TCR beta CDR3 regions came from RNA transcripts. An initial round of RT-PCR targeting the TCR CDR3 relied on the HTBI primer set. TCRdb ran MiXCR on the multiplex PCR reads and lists one entry per CDR3 protein. The table shows tens of thousands of distinct CDR3 sequences, with roughly 50% occurring only once. Inclusion characteristics of ophthalmopathy patients comprised a Clinical Activity Score of at least 3, a NOSPECS grade of at least 4, and duration under 3 months. Reasons for excluding patients were uncontrolled infection, other autoimmune disease, pregnancy or lactation. CDR1 SGDLS and CDR2 YYNGEE come from the germline V gene. This CDR3 has 14 residues. Points on this clonotype: Antigen specificity is unknown. At one of its ends the junction is not consistent with the germline gene, which may arise from a read error.

This receptor was identified in a woman in her 30s with Graves' ophthalmopathy. Sequenced input: blood. J is TRBJ2-7 and V is TRBV9; 9 bases line up with TRBD1. CDR3 loop: CASSSRDRVCEQYF. CDR3 sequence (DNA): TGCGCCAGCAGCAGCCGGGACAGGGTTTGCGAGCAGTACTTC.